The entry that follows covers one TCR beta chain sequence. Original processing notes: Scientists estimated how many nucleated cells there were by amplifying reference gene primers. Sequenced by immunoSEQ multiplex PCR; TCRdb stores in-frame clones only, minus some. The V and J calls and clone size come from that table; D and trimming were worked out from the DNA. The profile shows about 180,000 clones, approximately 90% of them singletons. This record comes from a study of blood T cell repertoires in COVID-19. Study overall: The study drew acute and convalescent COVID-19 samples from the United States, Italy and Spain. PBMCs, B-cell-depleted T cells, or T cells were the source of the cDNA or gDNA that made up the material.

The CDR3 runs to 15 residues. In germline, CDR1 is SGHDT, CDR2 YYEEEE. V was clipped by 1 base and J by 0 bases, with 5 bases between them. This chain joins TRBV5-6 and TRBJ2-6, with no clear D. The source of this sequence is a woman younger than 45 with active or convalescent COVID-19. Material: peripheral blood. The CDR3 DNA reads TGTGCCAGCAGCTTGCTATCCTCTGGGGCCAACGTCCTGACTTTC. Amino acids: CASSLLSSGANVLTF.